The T cell receptor (beta chain) described here comes from a study of glioma-infiltrating T cells after dendritic cell vaccination. For the study at large: At biweekly intervals, patients got three intradermal dendritic cell vaccine injections.

Study results and caveats: Estimated pretreatment TIL content predicted outcome after dendritic cell vaccination.

Primers: 60 V beta forward and 13 J beta reverse. Profiling relied on immunoSEQ multiplex PCR, and the TCRdb table lists in-frame clones only, not all of them. Of 72,000 or so clones detected, around 86% appear once; the ten largest clones hold more than 2%. Note on this clone: What it binds is unknown.

Time point: after dendritic cell vaccination, including at tumor progression/relapse. PBMC sampling occurred before vaccination, two weeks after the third dose, and at progression. The CDR3 covers 15 residues. Germline V gives CDR1 SEHNR, CDR2 FQNEAQ (reference sequence). The J segment lost 3 bases and the V segment lost 6 bases, leaving 4 bases of the junction unmatched. This chain uses TRBV7-9 with TRBJ2-1; 11 bases align to TRBD1. This specimen consisted of blood, obtained after dendritic cell vaccination. This TCR was sampled from a human donor with glioblastoma. CDR3 residues: CASSRGTGGYNEQFF. Here the CDR3 DNA reads TGTGCCAGCAGTAGGGGGACAGGGGGCTACAATGAGCAGTTCTTC.